Below, 26 T cell receptor beta chains from the same sample are listed, as sequenced in a study of blood T cell repertoires in COVID-19. Data came from immunoSEQ multiplex PCR; TCRdb stores just in-frame clones and leaves some out. Of more than 95,000 clones in the sample, 70% to 90% are singletons; the top ten hold approximately 1.4%. Source material: peripheral blood. Receptor source: a human donor in a cohort sampled during active COVID-19.

This chain joins TRBV7-2 and TRBJ1-2; a possible D gene is TRBD1 (6 bases). From germline, CDR1 is SGHTA and CDR2 FQGNSA. CDR3 length: 14 amino acids. The V end was cut by 5 bases, the J end by 2 bases, with 12 bases between. CDR3 DNA: TGTGCCAGCAGCCCGTGGACAGAAAACTATGGCTACACCTTC. This translates into CASSPWTENYGYTF.

The chain carries TRBV7-9 and TRBJ2-7, with 10 nucleotides matching TRBD1. Germline V CDR1 and CDR2: SEHNR, FQNEAQ (reference sequence). V shed 5 bases, J shed 7 bases, and the junction held 5 bases outside the gene matches. CDR3 length equals 13 residues. CDR3 DNA sequence: TGTGCCAGCAGCGGGGACAGGGGATCGGAGCAGTACTTC. Its translation is CASSGDRGSEQYF.

This chain links TRBV2 with TRBJ2-7; 9 bases are a match to TRBD1. The CDR3 loop spans 15 amino acids. V lost 4 bases to trimming and J lost 1 base; unmatched junction nucleotides: 5. Germline V gives CDR1 SNHLY, CDR2 FYNNEI. The CDR3 loop is CASSGDRAESYEQYF. As DNA, the CDR3 is TGTGCCAGCAGTGGGGACAGGGCTGAATCCTACGAGCAGTACTTC.

This chain links TRBV28 with TRBJ1-3; D is uncertain. V lost 6 bases to trimming and J lost 2 bases, with 14 bases between them. Germline V gives CDR1 MDHEN, CDR2 SYDVKM. This CDR3 spans 15 amino acids. The CDR3 protein is CASSPPRSAGNTIYF. CDR3 coding DNA: TGTGCCAGCAGCCCCCCCCGTAGTGCTGGAAACACCATATATTTT.

J is TRBJ1-4 and V is TRBV7-8; D gene unclear. Trimming pared 1 base from V and 8 bases from J, leaving 8 bases between. CDR1 is SGHVS and CDR2 is FQNEAQ in the germline V gene. CDR3 size: 13 residues. CDR3 loop: CASSLDSPEKLFF. CDR3 nucleotide sequence: TGTGCCAGCAGCTTAGACAGCCCGGAAAAACTGTTTTTT.

The V and J genes are TRBV4-1 and TRBJ1-5; 8 nucleotides match TRBD1. The CDR3 is 15 residues long. Germline CDR1 reads MGHRA; CDR2 reads YSYEKL. Trimming cost V 4 bases and J 4 bases; bases outside gene matches: 6. The CDR3 loop is CASSLTGTGNQPQHF. The CDR3 bases are TGCGCCAGCAGCCTTACCGGGACAGGAAATCAGCCCCAGCATTTT.

V gene TRBV4-1 combines with J gene TRBJ2-7; D ambiguous. The germline CDR1 and CDR2 sequences are MGHRA and YSYEKL. The CDR3 extends over 16 amino acids. V lost 2 bases and J lost 1, with 15 bases in between. The DNA for the CDR3 is TGCGCCAGCAGCCAACAGTACCTCGGAGTTTCCTACGAGCAGTACTTC. This translates into CASSQQYLGVSYEQYF.

This clone has only a few counts. The chain couples TRBV6-5 to TRBJ1-5; perhaps TRBD1 as D (5 bases). Germline V lookup: CDR1 MNHEY, CDR2 SVGAGI. This CDR3 has 15 residues. The V and J ends lost 5 bases and 2 bases respectively, with 13 bases between them. The CDR3 region is CASSPGGWGNQPQHF. CDR3 in DNA: TGTGCCAGCAGTCCGGGGGGATGGGGCAATCAGCCCCAGCATTTT.

This chain joins TRBV18 and TRBJ1-3, with D possibly being TRBD1 (5 bases). Germline V gene lookup returns CDR1 KGHSH and CDR2 LQKENI. V was cut by 3 bases and J by 11 bases, with 11 bases left in between. The CDR3 loop spans 12 amino acids. CDR3 region: CASSPAEGSIYF. CDR3 DNA: TGTGCCAGCTCACCCGCGGAGGGGTCCATATATTTT.

The chain joins TRBV5-1 to TRBJ2-1; TRBD2 might be the D (6 bases). The germline V gene encodes CDR1 SGHRS and CDR2 YFSETQ. This CDR3 contains 16 residues. V was shortened by 4 bases and J by 5 bases, with 19 bases between the two germline ends. The CDR3 protein is CASSPVGGSRDNEQFF. In nucleotides, the CDR3 is TGCGCCAGCAGCCCGGTGGGGGGATCGAGGGACAATGAGCAGTTCTTC.

The rearrangement joins TRBV6-5 to TRBJ2-7, with a possible D match to TRBD1 (5 bases). This CDR3 has 12 amino acids. Germline V gives CDR1 MNHEY, CDR2 SVGAGI. V was shortened by 8 bases and J by 3 bases, with 11 bases between the two germline ends. CDR3 sequence reads: CASRTFRYEQYF. As DNA, the CDR3 is TGTGCCAGCCGGACATTCCGCTACGAGCAGTACTTC.

The chain has TRBV6-5 and TRBJ2-7; TRBD1 aligns across 7 bases. This CDR3 contains 15 residues. Germline-derived CDR1 and CDR2 are MNHEY and SVGAGI. With 4 bases clipped from V and 0 bases from J, the junction kept 6 bases outside the gene matches. The CDR3 DNA follows: TGTGCCAGCAGTTCCAGTACAGGGGTCTCCTACGAGCAGTACTTC. Translated: CASSSSTGVSYEQYF.

The gene calls are TRBV5-1 and TRBJ1-2; D perhaps matches TRBD1 (6 bases). Germline-derived CDR1 and CDR2 are SGHRS and YFSETQ. V lost 2 bases and J lost 2, with 7 bases in between. This CDR3 has 13 amino acids. The CDR3 sequence is CASSLDRNYGYTF. For the CDR3, the DNA is TGCGCCAGCAGCTTAGACAGGAACTATGGCTACACCTTC.

V is TRBV2 and J is TRBJ1-2; no clear D. The CDR3 is 13 residues long. CDR1 and CDR2 from the germline V gene are SNHLY and FYNNEI. Trimming cost V 3 bases and J 5 bases, with 10 bases left between them. CDR3 bases: TGTGCCAGCAGTGACCGACGGGAGTATGGCTACACCTTC. It specifies CASSDRREYGYTF. Full variable domain (remainder filled in from reference TRBV2 and TRBJ1-2): EPEVTQTPSHQVTQMGQEVILRCVPISNHLYFYWYRQILGQKVEFLVSFYNNEISEKSEIFDDQFSVERPDGSNFTLKIRSTKLEDSAMYFCASSDRREYGYTFGSGTRLTVV.

This sequence joins TRBV7-2 and TRBJ2-6, with D possibly being TRBD1 (6 bases). Germline V gene data show CDR1 as SGHTA and CDR2 as FQGNSA. The CDR3 contains 16 residues. Trimming left V 5 bases short and J 1 base short, with 12 bases between. The CDR3 spells CASSQVRGSGANVLTF. The CDR3 nucleotides read TGTGCCAGCAGCCAGGTCAGGGGATCTGGGGCCAACGTCCTGACTTTC.

CDR3 sequence (DNA): TGTGCCAGCAGGTTAGAAGCGGGAGTGGGGAGCGAGCAGTTCTTC. This gives the protein CASRLEAGVGSEQFF. The chain employs TRBV6-5 and TRBJ2-1; 8 bases agree with TRBD2. V dropped 6 bases and J dropped 10; count of bases not matched to a gene: 14. The V gene's germline CDR1 is MNHEY and CDR2 SVGAGI. The CDR3 has 15 residues.

V is TRBV10-3 and J is TRBJ1-2, with D uncertain. V was trimmed by 4 bases and J by 8 bases, leaving 8 bases between them. Germline-derived CDR1 and CDR2 are ENHRY and SYGVKD. This CDR3 has 11 residues. In DNA, the CDR3 is TGTGCCATCAGTGCGGGTGACGGCTACACCTTC. It codes for CAISAGDGYTF.

J is TRBJ2-1 and V is TRBV7-9; D may be TRBD2 (5 bases). Germline V lookup: CDR1 SEHNR, CDR2 FQNEAQ (reference sequence). CDR3 length: 14 amino acids. Trimming took off 0 bases at V and 8 bases at J, with 11 bases between the two ends. CDR3: CASSLAGAEYEQFF. The CDR3 nucleotides read TGTGCCAGCAGCTTAGCGGGAGCGGAATATGAGCAGTTCTTC.

The chain links TRBV20-1 to TRBJ2-7; 9 bases fit TRBD2. The germline V gene has CDR1 DFQATT and CDR2 SNEGSKA (reference sequence). The length of the CDR3 is 16 residues. Unmatched junction bases numbered 11, after V lost 3 bases and J lost 2 bases. CDR3: CSASNPSLAGTYEQYF. DNA of the CDR3: TGCAGTGCTAGTAATCCGAGTCTAGCGGGGACCTACGAGCAGTACTTC.

The chain has TRBV11-1 and TRBJ2-1, with TRBD1 identical over 10 bases. CDR3 size: 16 residues. After removal of 6 bases from V and 6 bases from J, the junction contained 11 bases not matched to a gene. CDR1 and CDR2 from the germline V gene are SGHAT and FQDESV (reference sequence). The CDR3 is CASSPRQGASINEQFF. CDR3 in DNA: TGTGCCAGCAGTCCTCGACAGGGGGCGTCGATCAATGAGCAGTTCTTC.

The chain carries TRBV5-1 and TRBJ2-1, with 10 bases that match TRBD2. The V gene end was trimmed by 4 bases and the J gene end by 5 bases; junction bases not matched to a gene: 9. Germline CDR1 SGHRS, CDR2 YFSETQ. This CDR3 has 16 amino acids. This CDR3 is CASSALLAGSDNEQFF. The CDR3 region has the DNA TGCGCCAGCAGCGCCCTACTAGCGGGATCAGACAATGAGCAGTTCTTC.

This chain links TRBV20-1 with TRBJ1-4; TRBD1 might be the D (5 bases). V lost 3 bases and J 4 bases, leaving 15 bases between the germline ends. Per germline, CDR1 DFQATT and CDR2 SNEGSKA (reference sequence). The CDR3 loop spans 15 amino acids. In DNA form, the CDR3 reads TGCAGTGCTAGTGGGGGGAGGGGCTTTAATGAAAAACTGTTTTTT. Encoded protein: CSASGGRGFNEKLFF.

This sequence joins TRBV5-1 and TRBJ2-1; TRBD2 agrees at 16 bases. V lost 1 base, J lost 11 bases, and 6 bases stayed unmatched. The CDR3 totals 16 residues. CDR1 and CDR2 from the germline V gene are SGHRS and YFSETQ. CDR3 loop: CASSLMGLAGGDKQFF. CDR3 nucleotides: TGCGCCAGCAGCTTGATGGGACTAGCGGGAGGGGACAAGCAGTTCTTC.

This clone has just one count. The chain links TRBV28 to TRBJ2-5; D possibly corresponds to TRBD1 (6 bases). V lost 3 bases and J lost 5, with 10 bases in between. The CDR3 totals 13 residues. Germline V gene sequence: CDR1 MDHEN, CDR2 SYDVKM. The DNA of the CDR3 is TGTGCCAGCAGTTTTGGCAGGGGTGAGACCCAGTACTTC. This codes for CASSFGRGETQYF.

The chain employs TRBV29-1 and TRBJ2-7, with 14 bases identical to TRBD2. J lost 3 bases, V lost 4 bases, and 23 bases had no gene match. This CDR3 has 21 residues. CDR1 is SQVTM, CDR2 ANQGSEA, per germline. As DNA, the CDR3 is TGCAGCGTTGCTAAAGGTGGGACTAGCGGGAGCAGAGGGGCCCCTCTCTACGAGCAGTACTTC. As protein: CSVAKGGTSGSRGAPLYEQYF.

This sequence joins TRBV6-1 and TRBJ1-2, with no clear D. The V end lost 2 bases, the J end lost 1 base, and 8 bases lay between the germline ends. The CDR3 is 14 residues long. Germline CDR1 MNHNS, CDR2 SASEGT. The CDR3 reads CASSERVHNYGYTF. The CDR3 coding sequence is TGTGCCAGCAGTGAACGGGTGCATAACTATGGCTACACCTTC.